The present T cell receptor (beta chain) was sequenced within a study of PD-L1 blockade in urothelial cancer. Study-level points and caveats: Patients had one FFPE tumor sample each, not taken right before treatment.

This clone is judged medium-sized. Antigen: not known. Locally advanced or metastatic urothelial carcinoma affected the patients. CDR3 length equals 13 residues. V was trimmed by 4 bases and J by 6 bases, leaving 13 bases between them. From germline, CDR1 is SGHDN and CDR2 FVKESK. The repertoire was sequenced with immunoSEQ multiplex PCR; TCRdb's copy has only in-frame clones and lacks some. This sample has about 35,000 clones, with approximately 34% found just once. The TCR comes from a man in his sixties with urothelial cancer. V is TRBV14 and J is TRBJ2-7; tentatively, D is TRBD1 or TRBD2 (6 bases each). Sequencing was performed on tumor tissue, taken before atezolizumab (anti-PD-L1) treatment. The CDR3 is CASSLFWGAEQYF. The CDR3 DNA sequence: TGTGCCAGCAGCCTTTTCTGGGGGGCCGAGCAGTACTTC.